The entry that follows covers one TCR beta chain sequence. A single count supports this clone. Its binding antigen is unknown. No much larger clonotype is one base removed from it; base qualities were not supplied. The sample comes from a study of cytomegalovirus exposure and HLA in healthy donors (dated 2017 in TCRdb). Describing the broader study: The 700 or so repertoires of the first cohort and the roughly 110 validation repertoires were produced on the same platform, according to a later analysis. To predict cytomegalovirus infection status, the study brought together high-throughput TCR immunosequencing, statistical association of individual TCRs with disease status, and machine learning. The study aimed to test whether signatures of past pathogen exposure could be identified by cataloging public T cell receptors. Besides the first cohort of approximately 670 subjects, a separate validation cohort made up of over 95 different subjects was used.

Based on the germline V gene (reference sequence), the CDR1 and CDR2 sequences are SGHNT and YYREEE. The CDR3 numbers 16 residues from cysteine through phenylalanine. Just CDR3 DNA is preserved here, 48 bases in frame from base 1. The junction carries 16 bases between V and J, which are trimmed by 1 base and 2 bases respectively. The investigation overall reported the following: In a later analysis, TCRs clustered in the first cohort were found to also tend to co-occur in the 110 or so validation repertoires, with approximately 94% of cluster scores above 0. The study gave a list of 150 to 200 TCR beta chains associated with cytomegalovirus. In both the original and validation cohorts, the classifier was reported to diagnose cytomegalovirus status with high specificity and sensitivity. While some public TCRs were present in many individuals, most TCR sequences turned up only very rarely across donors. Three of the identified cytomegalovirus-associated TCR beta chains were confirmed in vitro to be specific for cytomegalovirus antigens. A later analysis lacked HLA typing for the validation cohort, so it scored co-occurrence in that cohort across all 110 or so repertoires. It was suggested by the authors that the approach could potentially be generalized to other disease states and immunological phenotypes.

Library preparation was by the immunoSEQ multiplex PCR assay. Per the authors' processing: A statistical classification framework was built to diagnose cytomegalovirus status from the catalog of TCR beta chain sequences. In TCRdb, the immuneACCESS table is reduced to in-frame sequences with V and J assigned. These tables do not hold every clone; where another copy was compared, an unresolved V gene accounts for under half, and the others remain unexplained. From that table come the V and J calls and clone size; the DNA was used to work out D and trimming. Recorded for this sample are roughly 120,000 clones; 86% of them occurred a single time. Jointly, the top ten make up roughly 5% of the sample. Separate from the approximately 670-subject first cohort, the validation cohort of about 120 subjects was the group to which the donors belonged.

This chain joins TRBV5-4 to TRBJ2-7; no D gene is confidently identified. Sequencing was done on a sample of PBMCs. The sequence derives from a young man in good health and CMV-seronegative. The nucleotide sequence reads as follows: TGTGCCAGCAGCTTGTTGCGGTCTGCCGACCCCTACGAGCAGTACTTC. Its translation is CASSLLRSADPYEQYF.